The present T cell receptor beta chain was sequenced within a study of blood T cell repertoires in COVID-19. Study background: Samples representing acute and convalescent COVID-19 were sourced from the United States, Italy and Spain. The analysed material was cDNA or gDNA that came from T cells, B-cell-depleted T cells, or PBMCs.

CDR3 size: 14 residues. V was cut by 2 bases and J by 2 bases, with 8 bases left in between. Germline V gives CDR1 SGHTA, CDR2 FQGNSA. Original processing notes: Amplification of reference gene primers provided the estimated nucleated cell counts. This table comes from immunoSEQ multiplex PCR, and its TCRdb copy is limited to in-frame clones, with some not included. V and J calls and clone size are as listed in that table; D and trimming were resolved from the DNA. The table lists approximately 12,000 clones, 80% to 90% of them singletons. The sample taken for sequencing was peripheral blood. The chain uses TRBV7-2 and TRBJ2-3; D is undetermined. This sequence originates from a human donor in a cohort sampled during active COVID-19. CDR3 sequence (DNA): TGTGCCAGCAGCTTATTCGCGGTCACAGATACGCAGTATTTT. It yields the protein CASSLFAVTDTQYF.